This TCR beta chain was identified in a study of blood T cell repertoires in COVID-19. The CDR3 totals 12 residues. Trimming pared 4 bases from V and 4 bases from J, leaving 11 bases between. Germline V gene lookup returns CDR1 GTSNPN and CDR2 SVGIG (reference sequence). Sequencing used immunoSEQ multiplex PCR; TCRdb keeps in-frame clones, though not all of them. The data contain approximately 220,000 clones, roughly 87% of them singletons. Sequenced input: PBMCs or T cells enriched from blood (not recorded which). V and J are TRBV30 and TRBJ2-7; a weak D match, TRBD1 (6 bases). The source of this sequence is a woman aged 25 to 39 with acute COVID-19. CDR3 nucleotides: TGTGCCTGGAAACAGGGTACTTACGAGCAGTACTTC. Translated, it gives CAWKQGTYEQYF.